Below, 8 T cell receptor beta chains from the same sample are listed, as sequenced in a study of radiotherapy plus CTLA-4 blockade in lung cancer. Produced via immunoSEQ multiplex PCR; TCRdb's table is partial and in-frame only. Of some 110,000 clones listed, approximately 77% were seen once; the top ten hold around 3.3%. Sample: peripheral blood, taken from a patient treated with radiotherapy plus ipilimumab. The receptor set was obtained from a human donor with non-small cell lung cancer that progressed on radiotherapy plus ipilimumab. Some clones in this sample may be carry-over from other donors' samples.

V usage is TRBV18 and J usage is TRBJ1-2; D uncertain. The CDR3 has 17 residues. The germline V gene has CDR1 KGHSH and CDR2 LQKENI. Trimming took off 0 bases at V and 8 bases at J, with 22 bases between the two ends. CDR3 sequence: CASSPPTGPTLPSGYTF. The CDR3 bases are TGTGCCAGCTCACCACCGACTGGCCCCACCCTACCGAGCGGCTACACCTTC.

The chain couples TRBV19 to TRBJ2-2; 9 bases match TRBD1. The V gene end was trimmed by 2 bases and the J gene end by 3 bases; junction bases not matched to a gene: 4. This CDR3 has 16 amino acids. Per the germline V gene, CDR1 is LNHDA and CDR2 is SQIVND (reference sequence). CDR3: CASSIPGQGYTGELFF. The CDR3 bases are TGTGCCAGTAGTATACCGGGACAGGGATACACCGGGGAGCTGTTTTTT.

The J gene is TRBJ2-5, the V gene TRBV5-1; TRBD1 is a possible D gene (5 bases). The ends were cut back, 5 bases at V and 4 bases at J, with 15 bases in the middle. In germline, CDR1 is SGHRS, CDR2 YFSETQ. The CDR3 sequence is 14 residues long. The CDR3 loop is CASRDRQFGETQYF. The CDR3 region has the DNA TGCGCCAGCAGGGATCGACAGTTCGGAGAGACCCAGTACTTC.

This clone was recorded only once. V is TRBV11-2 and J is TRBJ2-5; TRBD1 matches at 8 bases. The closer fit of TRBJ2-7 to the DNA end suggests the J call may be wrong. CDR1 SGHAT and CDR2 FQNNGV come from the germline V gene. The CDR3 is 15 amino acids. DNA for the CDR3: TGTGCCAGCAGCTTAGCAGGGGGCAGCTCCTACGAGCAGTACTTC. It specifies CASSLAGGSSYEQYF.

This clone was recorded once. V and J are TRBV19 and TRBJ1-1; D is ambiguous. Looked up from germline, CDR1 is LNHDA and CDR2 is SQIVND (reference sequence). V was cut by 3 bases and J by 3 bases, with 8 bases left in between. This CDR3 has 13 amino acids. CDR3 DNA: TGTGCCAGTAGTATGAATAGGTACACTGAAGCTTTCTTT. It codes for CASSMNRYTEAFF.

The CDR3: CASSLSLTGLTGETQYF. CDR3 nucleotides: TGCGCCAGCAGTTTAAGTCTGACAGGGCTTACCGGAGAGACCCAGTACTTC. The V and J genes are TRBV5-1 and TRBJ2-5, with TRBD1 matching over 7 bases. This CDR3 has 17 residues. Germline values: CDR1 SGHRS, CDR2 YFSETQ. After removal of 5 bases from V and 4 bases from J, the junction contained 17 bases not matched to a gene.

This clone has at least ten counts. This chain joins TRBV9 and TRBJ1-2; the D gene is possibly TRBD1 (6 bases). The germline CDR1 and CDR2 sequences are SGDLS and YYNGEE. Trimming removed 5 bases at V and 8 bases at J, with 16 bases between. CDR3 size: 13 residues. The CDR3 DNA reads TGTGCCAGCAGAGGACAGCTCGTTGGGGGCTACACCTTC. It translates to CASRGQLVGGYTF.

The chain recombines TRBV5-6 with TRBJ2-5, with D possibly matching TRBD1 (6 bases). The V and J ends lost 1 base and 5 bases respectively, with 12 bases between them. The CDR3 is 14 amino acids. Looked up from germline, CDR1 is SGHDT and CDR2 is YYEEEE. CDR3: CASSLTPRGETQYF. CDR3 DNA: TGTGCCAGCAGCTTGACCCCTAGGGGGGAGACCCAGTACTTC.